This T cell receptor (beta chain) comes out of a study of graft-versus-host responses after intestinal transplantation. Study at large: Tacrolimus plus steroids were given to all recipients for approximately three years, preceded by anti-thymocyte globulin induction.

Assay used: immunoSEQ multiplex PCR; TCRdb lists only in-frame clones, some missing. The data show about 88,000 clones, over 85% seen once. Whole-study results and caveats: Recipient marrow showed GvH clones, some seen first in ileum or blood. Patients with graft-donor T cell macrochimerism had high graft-versus-host to host-versus-graft clonal ratios in allografts.

Per germline, CDR1 SNHLY and CDR2 FYNNEI. The ends lost 7 bases at V and 1 base at J; junction bases unmatched: 4. The CDR3 is 14 amino acids. Concerning this clone itself: Its target is not known.

The sequences come from unstimulated CD4+ T cells sorted from spleen or lymph node cells, collected before intestinal transplant. The chain links TRBV2 to TRBJ2-1; 7 bases line up with TRBD2. The TCR comes from a human donor who received an intestinal transplant. CDR3 bases: TGTGCCAGCAATCCTAGCGGATCCTACAATGAGCAGTTCTTC. This gives the protein CASNPSGSYNEQFF.